This TCR beta chain appears in the sequencing data of a study of blood T cell repertoires in COVID-19. Per the original methods: Amplified reference gene primers provided the basis for estimating nucleated cell counts. Sequenced by immunoSEQ multiplex PCR; TCRdb stores in-frame clones only, minus some. V, J and clone size reflect that table, while D and trimming were determined from the DNA. The data hold 200,000 to 250,000 clones, with 80% to 90% observed a single time. Participants' own reports of clinical history determined their cohort assignment. People in the exposed group encountered a COVID-19 case within 2 weeks before entering the study. This CDR3 region has 15 residues. V lost 5 bases to trimming and J lost 5 bases; unmatched junction nucleotides: 10. Germline V gives CDR1 SGHNT, CDR2 YENEEA.

The gene calls are TRBV11-3 and TRBJ2-3; TRBD2 matches 7 bases. The sequence was collected from a woman younger than 45 who had been exposed to COVID-19. Sequenced: PBMCs or T cells enriched from blood (not recorded which). The CDR3 DNA sequence: TGTGCCAGCAGCAGCGGGACTAATCGTGGAGATACGCAGTATTTT. It codes for CASSSGTNRGDTQYF.